This T cell receptor beta chain is from a study of shared clonotypes between healthy human individuals (dated by TCRdb to between 2020 and 2021). Background for the entire study: Two women and a few men aged 18 to 49 years were included in the cohort. For each donor, three plates each were used for CD4 naive and CD4 memory, two plates were used for CD8 naive, and one plate was used for CD8 memory. To estimate repertoire size and how much clonotypes are shared between individuals, the study performed deep sequencing of blood TCR repertoires from roughly five healthy adults. Libraries were prepared and TCR repertoires were sequenced by different laboratories using diverse techniques, in order to increase sequencing depth and limit assay-specific biases. Each donor's leukapheresis produced roughly between roughly 0.9 and 9 billion PBMCs. General conclusions and limits of the study: Compared with non-shared clonotypes, the clonotypes found in all four sorted-subset donors had higher generation probabilities. Sampling was restricted to blood, and TCR repertoires in tissue are likely to differ from TCR repertoires in blood. Incomplete sequencing was indicated by rarefaction of sorted-subset datasets, despite the large sequencing depth. The genetic and exposure-history diversity represented was limited by the small number of donors. Larger estimated clonotype richness was generally found for naive subsets than for memory subsets. When a handful of donors were compared, the shared fraction of clonotypes was around 5.1% for naive CD4, about 4% for naive CD8, 2% to 2.5% for memory CD4, and around 0.4% for memory CD8. Pairwise subsampling led to the expectation that sequencing depth would affect the degree of clonotype sharing among donors.

TCR CDR3 regions were amplified from genomic DNA by multiplex PCR using the deep immunoSEQ assay. Extracted genomic DNA from each cell subset was spread evenly across all wells of several immunoSEQ 96-well plates, with each plate serving as a replicate. For sorted subsets, each replicate PCR was loaded with 200 to 250 ng genomic DNA, equivalent to some 27,000 T cell genomes. Purified libraries were quantified with a Qubit 3.0 fluorometer, sized on a Bioanalyzer 2100, and re-quantified with the KAPA Library Quantification kit. Each immunoSEQ 96-well plate was sequenced on its own single-read 150-cycle Illumina NextSeq 550 flow cell. For the original study's pipeline: Because the immunoSEQ output included only junctional sequences and no quality scores, the filtering could not be the same as the filtering used for full-length reads. Sequences were annotated with PyIR, a Python wrapper for IgBLAST v1.9, using IMGT germline references to assign V/J genes and CDR3. Any read was removed if the V/J assignment was weak (E-value above 1e-6), the CDR3 was missing, or the read contained stop codons, out-of-frame junctions, or ambiguous translated residues. V3J clonotypes were defined as sequences sharing the same inferred V gene, J gene, and CDR3 amino acid sequence. The percentage overlap between two repertoires was calculated by dividing the number of shared unique clonotypes by the size of the smaller repertoire. RTK rarefaction, the Chao1 estimator, and Recon v2.1 estimates of unobserved clonotypes were used to assess repertoire richness. Generation probabilities for all TCRbeta clonotypes obtained by the gDNA method from a few donors were computed using OLGA. In TCRdb, the immuneACCESS table is reduced to in-frame sequences with V and J assigned. These tables do not hold every clone; where another copy was compared, an unresolved V gene accounts for under half, and the others remain unexplained. From that table come the V and J calls and clone size; the DNA was used to work out D and trimming. This sample has about 2.3 million clones in its table, and 85% to 95% of those were observed once. The leading ten clones occupy around 0.35% of the sample.

Including the terminal cysteine and phenylalanine, the CDR3 comprises 15 residues. Solely the CDR3 DNA is kept, with 45 bases framed from the first base. This clone was seen once. Its target antigen remains unknown. Base-call qualities are not available, and no considerably larger clone is one nucleotide away. The donors were healthy, HIV-negative adults who had no recently reported acute infections or vaccinations. All donors were Caucasian adults living in Nashville, Tennessee, USA. CD4+ T cells were enriched through magnetic negative selection, after which naive cells were positively selected on CD45RA and the remaining negative fraction served as the memory subset. Blood was collected by leukapheresis, and PBMCs were isolated by Ficoll-Histopaque density gradient centrifugation and then cryopreserved in liquid nitrogen vapor phase. Analytical flow cytometry was used to check the purity and quantity of every magnetically sorted T cell population. From each sorted fraction, genomic DNA was isolated and quantified by UV absorbance on a Nanodrop 2000c.

This TCR was sampled from a man younger than 30 in good health. Some clones in this sample may be carry-over from other donors' samples. Sequencing used naive CD4+ T cells from PBMCs. This specimen's cell subset or site label, interpreted: CD45RA+ positively selected. The chain joins TRBV12-1 to TRBJ2-4; the DNA was not used to check the table's D call, TRBD1. TRBV12-1 is annotated as a pseudogene. Here is the DNA: TGTGCCAGCAGCTCCGACCGGGACAGGGGAAACATTCAGTACTTC. Its amino acids are CASSSDRDRGNIQYF.